This T cell receptor beta chain was obtained from a study of immune evolution from preneoplasia to lung adenocarcinoma. Study summary: HLA loss of heterozygosity: approximately 7.5% AIS, about 15% MIA, around 35% ADC, none AAH.

Study observations and caveats: T cell clonality was higher in KRAS-mutant than EGFR-mutant or wild-type nodules. Top clone frequencies peaked in normal lung, apparently declining through invasive adenocarcinoma.

Germline V gene sequence: CDR1 LGHNA, CDR2 YSLEER. The CDR3 is 17 residues long. The ends were cut back, 0 bases at V and 2 bases at J, with 15 bases in the middle. Details on this clone: The antigen is not known.

This table comes from immunoSEQ multiplex PCR, and its TCRdb copy is limited to in-frame clones, with some not included. The top ten clones hold around 6.3% of a sample with 9,100 or so clones, 77% of them seen once. Two lung cancer pathologists independently confirmed each histologic diagnosis. This sequence was found in a person aged 55-80 years with lung adenocarcinoma. V is TRBV4-3 and J is TRBJ2-3, with a weak D call TRBD1 (5 bases). Sequencing was carried out using FFPE lung adenocarcinoma in situ tissue. The CDR3 spells CASSQDPQGLLTDTQYF. Here the CDR3 DNA reads TGCGCCAGCAGCCAAGATCCCCAGGGTCTCCTCACAGATACGCAGTATTTT.